The T cell receptor beta chain described here comes from a study of response to subunit inactivated influenza vaccine. This clonotype was observed a few times. Its antigen is not identified. From the RT-PCR reads, TCRdb called clonotypes with MiXCR, one entry per CDR3 protein. The sample has hundreds of thousands of distinct CDR3 sequences; about 17% are singletons. Whole-study findings and limits: The study's authors posited that every seasonal influenza vaccination enlists few new T cells.

The CDR3 extends over 13 amino acids. V lost 0 bases to trimming and J lost 5 bases, with 9 bases between them. From germline, CDR1 is SGHTS and CDR2 YDEGEE. The sample was CD4+ T cells sorted from PBMCs, taken around 25 months after vaccination. V gene TRBV5-8 combines with J gene TRBJ2-7; D tentatively fits TRBD1 or TRBD2 (5 bases each). This sequence originates from a man between 50 and 75 years old who received an inactivated influenza vaccine. The CDR3: CASSLVGTDEQYF. DNA of the CDR3: TGTGCCAGCAGCTTGGTAGGGACGGACGAGCAGTACTTC.